The clone carrying this T cell receptor (beta chain) was detected a few times. As yet, its antigen is unknown. Combining a sample-barcoded 5' primer with a J-beta primer mix, a second PCR ran for roughly 7 to 11 cycles. TCRdb recomputed calls from the 5' RACE reads with MiXCR, one row per CDR3 protein. The sample holds some 1.8 million distinct CDR3 sequences; more than 35% are singletons and the top ten take under 25%. No fewer than 6.5 million PBMCs went into each sample. The data derive from a study of blood T cells in healthy people across ages. Overall study results and limits: Long-lived donors had more naive CD4+ cells and higher diversity than aged donors. TCR beta diversity per million T cells fell roughly linearly with age. Possibly confounding the expanded clonotype changes was the fact that donor CMV status was unknown.

Between the trimmed V and J ends, which lost 8 bases and 0 bases, there was a span of 20 bases. CDR1 SGHAT and CDR2 FQNNGV come from the germline V gene. CDR3 length: 16 residues. Sequencing input: blood. The receptor comes from a human donor in good health. The chain has TRBV11-2 and TRBJ2-7; D not resolved. CDR3 coding DNA: TGTGCCAGCTCTTGGGGATCCCACAAAAGCTCCTACGAGCAGTACTTC. Its protein product is CASSWGSHKSSYEQYF.